This section outlines one TCR beta chain sequence together with its context. The target antigen is unknown. The data were obtained in a study of T cells in pancreatic ductal adenocarcinoma. Study observations and caveats: Tumor-versus-blood clonality comparisons may be biased toward lower tumor diversity. Mean clonality was approximately 0.12 in tumors and 0.06 to 0.085 in blood, not significantly different. This surgical cohort overrepresents the minority presenting with early-stage disease. Compared with tumor, blood showed more total productive templates and roughly 8.1-fold more clonotypes.

Some clones are missing from TCRdb's copy, which holds only in-frame ones; the method was immunoSEQ multiplex PCR. The sample lists about 16,000 clones, around 90% seen once, with about 15% in the top ten. Selected pancreatic ductal adenocarcinoma patients had undergone surgery without neoadjuvant therapy. The CDR3 extends over 17 amino acids. V was clipped by 2 bases and J by 2 bases; unmatched bases: 6. Germline values: CDR1 SGHVS, CDR2 FNYEAQ. Sequences were obtained from PBMCs. This receptor was obtained from a human donor with pancreatic ductal adenocarcinoma. V and J are TRBV7-6 and TRBJ1-4, with 9 bases that match TRBD1. This chain's CDR3 is CASSLRTGVGTNEKLFF. CDR3 nucleotides: TGTGCCAGCAGCTTAAGGACAGGGGTTGGCACTAATGAAAAACTGTTTTTT.